A single sample is the source of the 31 T cell receptor beta chains below, sequenced in a study of CD8 T cells in ankylosing spondylitis. Their recognized antigens are unknown. TCRdb analysed the 5' RACE reads with MiXCR anew, one entry per CDR3 protein. The table lists about 800,000 distinct CDR3 sequences, approximately 12% of them singletons. Whole-study findings and limits: The study identified a TCR beta motif of 7 or 8 highly homologous variants that appeared characteristic of ankylosing spondylitis blood.

The sample comprised blood, either unsorted or a sorted T cell fraction (not recorded which). The receptors originated from a male donor with ankylosing spondylitis.

This clonotype was counted only a few times. CDR3 nucleotides: TGTGCCAGCAGCCAAGATAGGTGGGCCAGGGAGGACAATGAGCAGTTCTTC. Encoded protein: CASSQDRWAREDNEQFF. V is TRBV14 and J is TRBJ2-1; the D gene is possibly TRBD2 (6 bases). The V gene lost 0 bases and the J gene lost 5 bases, with 17 bases spanning the gap. This CDR3 has 17 residues. CDR1 is SGHDN and CDR2 is FVKESK in the germline V gene.

This clonotype occurred a few times. The chain combines TRBV27 with TRBJ1-5, with a weak D call TRBD1 (6 bases). V lost 5 bases, J lost 0 bases, and 11 bases lay in between. CDR3 length: 15 residues. Looked up from germline, CDR1 is MNHEY and CDR2 is SMNVEV (reference sequence). CDR3 DNA: TGTGCCAGCAGTGTGGGCAGGGGTAGCAATCAGCCCCAGCATTTT. This encodes CASSVGRGSNQPQHF.

The rearrangement links TRBV5-5 to TRBJ1-5; D might be TRBD1 (5 bases). Trimming pared 2 bases from V and 0 bases from J, leaving 18 bases between. Germline loops: CDR1 SGHKS, CDR2 YYEKEE (reference sequence). The CDR3 contains 18 residues. DNA of the CDR3: TGTGCCAGCAGCTTAACGGGACCGACCAGCTATAGCAATCAGCCCCAGCATTTT. It yields the protein CASSLTGPTSYSNQPQHF.

This chain uses TRBV6-2 or TRBV6-3 with TRBJ2-7; D is unresolved. Germline lookup yields CDR1 MNHEY and CDR2 SVGEGT. V was pared by 2 bases and J by 1 base, with 9 bases between. The CDR3 loop spans 14 amino acids. CDR3 nucleotides: TGTGCCAGCAGTTACCCCTCGAGTTCCTACGAGCAGTACTTC. Protein sequence: CASSYPSSSYEQYF.

This clonotype was seen repeatedly, ten times or more. The V and J genes are TRBV6-1 and TRBJ2-1; 11 bases match TRBD2. Germline assignment: CDR1 MNHNS and CDR2 SASEGT. The CDR3 loop spans 16 amino acids. J gave up 0 bases and V 6 bases, and 4 bases lay outside the gene matches. DNA of the CDR3: TGTGCCAGCAGGCATAGCGGGAGGGACTCCTACAATGAGCAGTTCTTC. It codes for CASRHSGRDSYNEQFF.

The genes are TRBV18 and TRBJ1-5; D is perhaps TRBD1 (6 bases). This CDR3 region has 19 residues. The V gene lost 3 bases and the J gene lost 0 bases, with 21 bases spanning the gap. Germline CDR1 reads KGHSH; CDR2 reads LQKENI. CDR3 in DNA: TGTGCCAGCTCACCTCGCCGGACAGAGCCTATGAATAGCAATCAGCCCCAGCATTTT. Amino acids: CASSPRRTEPMNSNQPQHF. The full variable domain, in which reference TRBV18 and TRBJ1-5 provide the parts outside the CDR3, is NAGVMQNPRHLVRRRGQEARLRCSPMKGHSHVYWYRQLPEEGLKFMVYLQKENIIDESGMPKERFSAEFPKEGPSILRIQQVVRGDSAAYFCASSPRRTEPMNSNQPQHFGDGTRLSIL.

This clonotype was counted only a few times. The V gene is TRBV7-2, the J gene TRBJ2-4; D may be TRBD1 or TRBD2 (5 bases each). V was shortened by 4 bases and J by 8 bases, with 15 bases between the two germline ends. This CDR3 has 14 amino acids. Germline assignment: CDR1 SGHTA and CDR2 FQGNSA. CDR3 in amino acids: CASSWKRGGDIQYF. DNA of the CDR3: TGTGCCAGCAGCTGGAAGCGTGGGGGTGACATTCAGTACTTC.

V usage is TRBV20-1 and J usage is TRBJ2-5; no reliable D call. V was cut by 3 bases and J by 5 bases, with 16 bases left in between. The CDR3 extends over 14 amino acids. Germline assignment: CDR1 DFQATT and CDR2 SNEGSKA (reference sequence). CDR3 sequence: CSASFPPKTETQYF. In DNA, the CDR3 is TGCAGTGCTAGTTTCCCCCCAAAGACGGAGACCCAGTACTTC.

In its sample, this clonotype was seen many times. The genes are TRBV5-1 and TRBJ2-1, with 11 bases lining up with TRBD2. There are 16 residues in the CDR3. Per germline, CDR1 SGHRS and CDR2 YFSETQ. With 4 bases clipped from V and 8 bases from J, the junction kept 11 bases outside the gene matches. The CDR3 sequence is CASSGQGLADGDEQFF. The DNA of the CDR3 is TGCGCCAGCAGCGGGCAGGGACTAGCGGACGGAGATGAGCAGTTCTTC.

This chain joins TRBV7-2 and TRBJ2-1; no firm D call. V was trimmed by 5 bases and J by 9 bases, leaving 14 bases between them. The germline gives CDR1 SGHTA, CDR2 FQGNSA. The CDR3 covers 13 residues. The CDR3: CASSPGRAGEQFF. CDR3 in DNA: TGTGCCAGCAGCCCAGGTAGGGCCGGTGAGCAGTTCTTC.

V is TRBV27 and J is TRBJ2-7; TRBD1 aligns across 7 bases. J was trimmed by 4 bases and V by 2 bases; bases with no gene match: 11. There are 16 residues in the CDR3. From germline, CDR1 is MNHEY and CDR2 SMNVEV (reference sequence). CDR3 amino acids: CASSLRRTGERYEQYF. For the CDR3, the DNA is TGTGCCAGCAGTTTACGTCGGACAGGTGAAAGGTACGAGCAGTACTTC.

The chain joins TRBV6-5 to TRBJ1-5; D gene ambiguous. The V gene lost 2 bases and the J gene lost 5 bases, with 10 bases spanning the gap. CDR3 size: 14 residues. Germline lookup yields CDR1 MNHEY and CDR2 SVGAGI. The CDR3 region is CASSYRREYQPQHF. In nucleotides, the CDR3 is TGTGCCAGCAGTTACCGTAGGGAGTATCAGCCCCAGCATTTT.

The gene calls are TRBV6-1 and TRBJ2-7, with D possibly TRBD2 on 5 matching bases. Germline V gives CDR1 MNHNS, CDR2 SASEGT. CDR3 length equals 13 residues. Trimming removed 8 bases from V and 3 bases from J, with 14 bases in between. CDR3 loop: CASGKRVGYEQYF. In nucleotides, the CDR3 is TGTGCCAGCGGCAAGAGGGTCGGCTACGAGCAGTACTTC.

This clonotype was counted a few times. This chain connects TRBV9 to TRBJ2-7; perhaps TRBD1 as D (6 bases). There are 15 residues in the CDR3. With 0 bases removed from V and 2 bases from J, the gap between germline ends came to 12 bases. Germline V CDR1 and CDR2: SGDLS, YYNGEE. The CDR3 protein is CASSVGADSTYEQYF. The CDR3 DNA reads TGTGCCAGCAGCGTAGGGGCGGACAGTACCTACGAGCAGTACTTC.

This clonotype was recorded at least ten times. DNA of the CDR3: TGTGCCAGCAGCTTAGTCGGGGGGGTCCCCTCCTACGAGCAGTACTTC. This codes for CASSLVGGVPSYEQYF. The chain uses TRBV7-2 and TRBJ2-7; 8 bases fit TRBD2. Germline CDR1 and CDR2: SGHTA and FQGNSA. This CDR3 is 16 amino acids long. Losses at the gene ends were 1 base for V and 0 bases for J; bases not matched to a gene: 5.

The rearrangement links TRBV7-2 to TRBJ1-2; 8 bases line up with TRBD1. The J segment lost 8 bases and the V segment lost 1 base, leaving 6 bases of the junction unmatched. The CDR3 consists of 14 residues. Germline values: CDR1 SGHTA, CDR2 FQGNSA. Here the CDR3 reads CASSLDRDRSGYTF. The DNA of the CDR3 is TGTGCCAGCAGCTTAGATCGGGACAGGTCGGGCTACACCTTC.

The sample holds a few counts of this clonotype. V usage is TRBV20-1 and J usage is TRBJ1-5; D remains ambiguous. CDR1 and CDR2 (germline): DFQATT, SNEGSKA (reference sequence). The V end was cut by 5 bases, the J end by 6 bases, with 17 bases between. There are 14 residues in the CDR3. This CDR3 reads CSAARPPSSQPQHF. Written as DNA, the CDR3 is TGCAGTGCTGCGCGCCCTCCTTCTAGTCAGCCCCAGCATTTT.

This clonotype has at least ten counts. The gene calls are TRBV4-1 and TRBJ2-1, with TRBD2 identical over 12 bases. CDR1 is MGHRA and CDR2 is YSYEKL in the germline V gene. CDR3 length: 16 amino acids. V trimming: 0 bases; J trimming: 10 bases; junction bases outside the gene matches: 7. CDR3 in DNA: TGCGCCAGCAGCCAAGATCCTAGCGGGAGGGCAAACGAGCAGTTCTTC. Residues: CASSQDPSGRANEQFF.

J is TRBJ1-2 and V is TRBV28; D unresolved. From germline, CDR1 is MDHEN and CDR2 SYDVKM. CDR3 length: 14 amino acids. Between the trimmed V and J ends, which lost 5 bases and 4 bases, there was a span of 14 bases. The CDR3 nucleotides are TGTGCCAGCAGTGGCCATGAAAGAAGCTATGGCTACACCTTC. Translation gives CASSGHERSYGYTF.

This rearrangement joins TRBV6-2 or TRBV6-3 to TRBJ2-7; TRBD1 agrees at 7 bases. The V gene's germline CDR1 is MNHEY and CDR2 SVGEGT. V was clipped by 7 bases and J by 7 bases; unmatched bases: 7. The CDR3 runs 12 residues. CDR3 coding DNA: TGTGCCAGCAACCCTAGGGGGCAAGAGCAGTACTTC. Its translation is CASNPRGQEQYF.

This clonotype was picked up a small number of times. The chain is built from TRBV9 and TRBJ2-3, with no clear D. CDR3 size: 14 residues. Germline CDR1 is SGDLS and CDR2 is YYNGEE. V was shortened by 0 bases and J by 1 base, with 6 bases between the two germline ends. This CDR3 reads CASSVEPGTDTQYF. The CDR3 region has the DNA TGTGCCAGCAGCGTAGAACCTGGCACAGATACGCAGTATTTT.

This clonotype has just a few counts. The chain couples TRBV7-3 to TRBJ2-7, with D possibly called TRBD1 or TRBD2 (5 bases each). The CDR3 covers 13 residues. Trimming cost V 0 bases and J 5 bases, with 8 bases left between them. The germline gives CDR1 SGHTA, CDR2 FQGTGA. The CDR3 DNA is TGTGCCAGCAGCTTAACCAGGGACCACGAGCAGTACTTC. Residues: CASSLTRDHEQYF.

This sequence joins TRBV10-3 and TRBJ2-3, with TRBD2 identical over 8 bases. CDR1 is ENHRY and CDR2 is SYGVKD in the germline V gene. Unmatched junction bases numbered 5, after V lost 6 bases and J lost 3 bases. CDR3 length equals 14 residues. In DNA, the CDR3 is TGTGCCATCAGCGGGAGCGGGAGTACAGATACGCAGTATTTT. It yields the protein CAISGSGSTDTQYF.

The chain is built from TRBV12-3 or TRBV12-4 and TRBJ2-1, with TRBD2 identical over 9 bases. V was pared by 3 bases and J by 7 bases, with 7 bases of the junction left unmatched. This CDR3 region has 15 residues. CDR3 in amino acids: CASSFLAGTLNEQFF. The CDR3 region has the DNA TGTGCCAGCAGTTTCCTAGCGGGGACTCTAAATGAGCAGTTCTTC.

This clonotype was seen a handful of times. The rearrangement joins TRBV5-1 to TRBJ2-7; D is tentatively TRBD1 or TRBD2 (5 bases each). The CDR3 covers 15 residues. Germline V gene lookup returns CDR1 SGHRS and CDR2 YFSETQ. Trimming took off 6 bases at V and 7 bases at J, with 23 bases between the two ends. The CDR3 sequence is CASNLGAGVRGEQYF. Written as DNA, the CDR3 is TGCGCCAGCAACCTCGGGGCTGGGGTGAGGGGAGAGCAGTACTTC.

This clonotype was detected only a few times. This chain uses TRBV12-3 or TRBV12-4 with TRBJ2-7, with 12 nucleotides matching TRBD2. V was pared by 5 bases and J by 0 bases, with 5 bases of the junction left unmatched. The CDR3 has 16 amino acids. The CDR3 nucleotides are TGTGCCAGCAGTAGGGGACTAGCGGGTGCCTCCTACGAGCAGTACTTC. This sequence encodes CASSRGLAGASYEQYF.

In this sample, this clonotype turned up many times. The gene calls are TRBV20-1 and TRBJ1-2; D may be TRBD1 (5 bases). Trimming removed 4 bases from V and 8 bases from J, with 20 bases in between. This CDR3 region has 14 residues. The germline CDR1 and CDR2 sequences are DFQATT and SNEGSKA (reference sequence). The CDR3: CSATLVKGRGGYTF. As DNA, the CDR3 is TGCAGTGCTACCCTCGTGAAGGGAAGGGGAGGCTACACCTTC.

Only a few counts were recorded for this clonotype. The J gene is TRBJ2-7, the V gene TRBV28; D remains ambiguous. V lost 5 bases and J lost 5, with 10 bases in between. CDR3 length: 12 amino acids. Germline CDR1 MDHEN, CDR2 SYDVKM. DNA of the CDR3: TGTGCCAGCAGTCGCTGGCGGAACGAGCAGTACTTC. Amino acid sequence: CASSRWRNEQYF.

Ten or more counts support this clonotype. The chain is built from TRBV20-1 and TRBJ2-3; 10 bases agree with TRBD2. In germline, CDR1 is DFQATT, CDR2 SNEGSKA (reference sequence). The J segment lost 1 base and the V segment lost 0 bases, leaving 1 base of the junction unmatched. This CDR3 comprises 15 residues. CDR3 protein: CSARDLAGGTDTQYF. Written as DNA, the CDR3 is TGCAGTGCTAGAGATCTAGCGGGGGGCACAGATACGCAGTATTTT.

The chain's CDR3 is CSARGAVTNTGELFF. DNA for the CDR3: TGCAGTGCTAGGGGGGCGGTAACGAACACCGGGGAGCTGTTTTTT. The chain joins TRBV20-1 to TRBJ2-2; D possibly corresponds to TRBD1 (6 bases). The CDR3 extends over 15 amino acids. Germline CDR1 is DFQATT and CDR2 is SNEGSKA (reference sequence). V gave up 3 bases and J gave up 0 bases, with 11 bases separating them.

V and J are TRBV7-9 and TRBJ1-2, with D unresolved. Trimming left V 3 bases short and J 7 bases short, with 12 bases between. The germline gives CDR1 SEHNR, CDR2 FQNEAQ (reference sequence). The CDR3 extends over 13 amino acids. CDR3 nucleotides: TGTGCCAGCAGCTTCGACGGGCCGAGTGGCTACACCTTC. It encodes CASSFDGPSGYTF.